The next 27 T cell receptor beta chains were all read from a single sample in a study of T cell responses to AZD1222 COVID-19 vaccine. Profiled with immunoSEQ multiplex PCR; TCRdb holds only in-frame clones, not every one. Of about 86,000 clones in the sample, around 90% were seen once. This sample comprised peripheral blood, obtained on day 0 of AZD1222 vaccination. The receptors here all came from an adult in good health.

The V gene is TRBV5-4, the J gene TRBJ2-5; 7 nucleotides agree with TRBD2. The ends lost 4 bases at V and 5 bases at J; junction bases unmatched: 11. There are 15 residues in the CDR3. CDR1 SGHNT and CDR2 YYREEE come from the germline V gene (reference sequence). CDR3 sequence: CASSRRAGVGETQYF. CDR3 coding DNA: TGTGCCAGCAGCCGGAGGGCGGGGGTCGGTGAGACCCAGTACTTC.

This rearrangement joins TRBV6-5 to TRBJ1-1; weak D call: TRBD1 (5 bases). The CDR3 totals 13 residues. V was shortened by 6 bases and J by 8 bases, with 16 bases between the two germline ends. From germline, CDR1 is MNHEY and CDR2 SVGAGI. CDR3 in DNA: TGTGCCAGCAGCGTCGGGGGGAGTAGGGAAGCTTTCTTT. Protein product: CASSVGGSREAFF.

The rearrangement links TRBV3-1 (or the pseudogene TRBV3-2) to TRBJ1-2; perhaps TRBD1 as D (6 bases). Germline CDR1 reads LGHDT; CDR2 reads YNNKEL (reference sequence). This CDR3 is built from 15 residues. Trimming took 4 bases from V and 8 from J, leaving 20 bases between them. The chain's CDR3 is CASSPATLGTQGYTF. The CDR3 nucleotides are TGTGCCAGCAGCCCCGCAACCCTTGGGACACAGGGCTACACCTTC.

The V call is TRBV5-4, the J call TRBJ2-2; 8 positions match TRBD2. V lost 4 bases and J lost 6; bases outside the gene matches: 14. This CDR3 spans 17 amino acids. Germline CDR1 SGHNT, CDR2 YYREEE (reference sequence). The DNA for the CDR3 is TGTGCCAGCAGCCCTTTCGGGGGGGCCCTCGGAGCCGGGGAGCTGTTTTTT. It codes for CASSPFGGALGAGELFF.

The chain employs TRBV5-1 and TRBJ2-1; no clear D. Germline CDR1 reads SGHRS; CDR2 reads YFSETQ. Trimming cost V 0 bases and J 0 bases, with 10 bases left between them. This CDR3 is built from 16 residues. CDR3 in DNA: TGCGCCAGCAGCTTGGATCCGGTGAGCTCCTACAATGAGCAGTTCTTC. Its translation is CASSLDPVSSYNEQFF.

The rearrangement links TRBV5-4 to TRBJ2-2; perhaps TRBD1 as D (6 bases). Per germline, CDR1 SGHNT and CDR2 YYREEE (reference sequence). Trimming stripped 9 bases from V and 4 bases from J, with 13 bases between. The CDR3 loop spans 13 amino acids. For the CDR3, the DNA is TGTGCCATCACTCAACAGGGCACCGGGGAGCTGTTTTTT. This encodes CAITQQGTGELFF.

The chain links TRBV30 to TRBJ2-2; D perhaps matches TRBD2 (6 bases). CDR1 and CDR2 from the germline V gene are GTSNPN and SVGIG (reference sequence). The CDR3 length is 17 residues. With 0 bases removed from V and 5 bases from J, the gap between germline ends came to 19 bases. The CDR3 coding sequence is TGTGCCTGGAGTGTACGGCGCGGGGCTGCGTGGACCGGGGAGCTGTTTTTT. It is translated as CAWSVRRGAAWTGELFF.

The J gene is TRBJ2-1, the V gene TRBV5-1; TRBD1 matches 7 bases. Losses at the gene ends were 0 bases for V and 6 bases for J; bases not matched to a gene: 6. Germline V gene lookup returns CDR1 SGHRS and CDR2 YFSETQ. This CDR3 comprises 15 residues. The DNA for the CDR3 is TGCGCCAGCAGCTTGGAGGGACAGATCTTCAATGAGCAGTTCTTC. Protein product: CASSLEGQIFNEQFF.

The chain couples TRBV10-3 to TRBJ1-1, with 11 bases matching TRBD1. V dropped 6 bases and J dropped 4; count of bases not matched to a gene: 7. Germline V gene data show CDR1 as ENHRY and CDR2 as SYGVKD. There are 15 residues in the CDR3. The chain's CDR3 is CAISRGQGASTEAFF. CDR3 nucleotides: TGTGCCATCAGCCGAGGACAGGGGGCCTCCACTGAAGCTTTCTTT.

The CDR3 DNA reads as TGCGCCAGCAGTGATGTGGGTACTAAGGAGACCCAGTACTTC. Amino acid sequence: CASSDVGTKETQYF. This rearrangement joins TRBV10-2 to TRBJ2-5; D ambiguous. The CDR3 has 14 residues. The V gene lost 3 bases and the J gene lost 5 bases, with 13 bases spanning the gap. CDR1 is WSHSY, CDR2 SAAADI, per germline.

This clone was found once. The genes are TRBV7-9 and TRBJ1-1; D gene ambiguous. V was trimmed by 3 bases and J by 1 base, leaving 12 bases between them. This CDR3 comprises 15 residues. Germline CDR1 SEHNR, CDR2 FQNEAQ (reference sequence). Here the CDR3 reads CASSFGREWNTEAFF. CDR3 DNA: TGTGCCAGCAGCTTTGGCCGGGAGTGGAACACTGAAGCTTTCTTT.

This chain joins TRBV5-8 and TRBJ2-7; TRBD2 matches at 8 bases. V shed 3 bases, J shed 4 bases, and the junction held 6 bases outside the gene matches. This CDR3 region has 14 residues. The germline gives CDR1 SGHTS, CDR2 YDEGEE. CDR3 protein: CASSYKAGAYEQYF. Here the CDR3 DNA reads TGTGCCAGCAGCTACAAAGCGGGAGCGTACGAGCAGTACTTC.

The chain joins TRBV6-6 to TRBJ2-7, with D uncertain. V lost 6 bases to trimming and J lost 4 bases, with 13 bases between them. Germline V lookup: CDR1 MNHNY, CDR2 SVGAGI (reference sequence). The CDR3 consists of 13 residues. CDR3: CASSPGRHYEQYF. For the CDR3, the DNA is TGTGCCAGCAGCCCCGGTCGGCATTACGAGCAGTACTTC.

This chain links TRBV6-2 or TRBV6-3 with TRBJ2-5; 8 nucleotides match TRBD2. The length of the CDR3 is 15 residues. V trimming: 2 bases; J trimming: 1 base; junction bases outside the gene matches: 3. Germline values: CDR1 MNHEY, CDR2 SVGEGT. CDR3 coding DNA: TGTGCCAGCAGTTACATGGCGGGGGGCCAAGAGACCCAGTACTTC. Amino acid sequence: CASSYMAGGQETQYF.

The rearrangement links TRBV15 to TRBJ2-7; D not certain. The length of the CDR3 is 15 residues. V was shortened by 0 bases and J by 4 bases, with 13 bases between the two germline ends. CDR1 is LNHNV, CDR2 YYDKDF, per germline (reference sequence). As DNA, the CDR3 is TGTGCCACCAGCAGAGATGACGGGTTTGGGTACGAGCAGTACTTC. Its protein is CATSRDDGFGYEQYF.

CDR3: CASSQVRAGANTGELFF. CDR3 nucleotide sequence: TGTGCCAGCAGCCAAGTAAGAGCGGGGGCGAACACCGGGGAGCTGTTTTTT. The chain employs TRBV16 and TRBJ2-2, with TRBD2 identical over 8 bases. The CDR3 is 17 residues long. CDR1 and CDR2 (germline): KGHSY, FQNENV. V trimming: 2 bases; J trimming: 0 bases; junction bases outside the gene matches: 5.

The chain uses TRBV4-3 and TRBJ1-5, with D possibly matching TRBD1 (5 bases). Germline V gene sequence: CDR1 LGHNA, CDR2 YSLEER. The length of the CDR3 is 15 residues. The germline V and J ends were trimmed by 1 base and 3 bases, with 10 bases remaining between them. The CDR3 loop is CASSQARQYNQPQHF. The CDR3 DNA reads as TGCGCCAGCAGCCAAGCCCGACAGTACAATCAGCCCCAGCATTTT.

The chain has TRBV10-3 and TRBJ1-2; D is possibly TRBD1 (6 bases). V gave up 3 bases and J gave up 7 bases, with 12 bases separating them. The CDR3 has 13 residues. From germline, CDR1 is ENHRY and CDR2 SYGVKD. The CDR3 DNA follows: TGTGCCATCAGTGATACAGGGAAAATTGGCTACACCTTC. Amino acids: CAISDTGKIGYTF.

The chain links TRBV3-1 (or the pseudogene TRBV3-2) to TRBJ2-7; tentatively, D is TRBD2 (6 bases). Trimming pared 0 bases from V and 7 bases from J, leaving 16 bases between. CDR1 and CDR2 (germline): LGHDT, YNNKEL (reference sequence). CDR3 length equals 15 residues. The CDR3 protein is CASSQEAGSRREQYF. CDR3 DNA sequence: TGTGCCAGCAGCCAAGAAGCCGGGAGCCGAAGGGAGCAGTACTTC.

The chain couples TRBV27 to TRBJ1-5; D is unclear. The V end lost 2 bases, the J end lost 0 bases, and 11 bases lay between the germline ends. The CDR3 is 16 amino acids. Germline loops: CDR1 MNHEY, CDR2 SMNVEV (reference sequence). CDR3 sequence (DNA): TGTGCCAGCAGTTTAAAGGCGGTTCATAGCAATCAGCCCCAGCATTTT. Translated, it gives CASSLKAVHSNQPQHF.

The chain has TRBV19 and TRBJ1-5; TRBD1 agrees at 9 bases. CDR1 and CDR2 (germline): LNHDA, SQIVND (reference sequence). Trimming removed 1 base from V and 2 bases from J; junction bases left unmatched: 12. The CDR3 has 19 amino acids. The CDR3 DNA is TGTGCCAGTAGTATAGCCCGCCGAACAGGGGGCCGGGGCAATCAGCCCCAGCATTTT. Translation gives CASSIARRTGGRGNQPQHF.

V usage is TRBV30 and J usage is TRBJ1-5; D unclear. Germline V lookup: CDR1 GTSNPN, CDR2 SVGIG (reference sequence). Trimming took off 2 bases at V and 4 bases at J, with 12 bases between the two ends. The CDR3 loop spans 14 amino acids. The CDR3 DNA follows: TGTGCCTGGAGTAATGGGCAGTGGAATCAGCCCCAGCATTTT. Amino acid sequence: CAWSNGQWNQPQHF.

V and J are TRBV3-1 (or the pseudogene TRBV3-2) and TRBJ2-2, with D possibly matching TRBD2 (5 bases). Between the trimmed V and J ends, which lost 2 bases and 5 bases, there was a span of 12 bases. There are 15 residues in the CDR3. CDR1 is LGHDT, CDR2 YNNKEL, per germline (reference sequence). The CDR3 sequence: CASSQRVRVTGELFF. CDR3 nucleotide sequence: TGTGCCAGCAGCCAAAGGGTGAGGGTAACCGGGGAGCTGTTTTTT.

This CDR3 is CASSLRTSAMVDTQYF. The DNA of the CDR3 is TGTGCCAGCAGCTTGCGGACTAGCGCGATGGTAGATACGCAGTATTTT. The J gene is TRBJ2-3, the V gene TRBV5-4; 9 positions agree with TRBD2. V lost 1 base and J lost 5; bases outside the gene matches: 8. This CDR3 spans 16 amino acids. Germline lookup yields CDR1 SGHNT and CDR2 YYREEE (reference sequence).

This chain connects TRBV7-9 to TRBJ1-6, with D possibly matching TRBD1 (6 bases). The CDR3 spans 12 residues. Germline-derived CDR1 and CDR2 are SEHNR and FQNEAQ (reference sequence). V shed 8 bases and J shed 7 bases, with 9 bases lying between them. CDR3 bases: TGTGCCAGCGGGGGGCGGAATTCACCCCTCCACTTT. Protein sequence: CASGGRNSPLHF.

The chain couples TRBV12-5 to TRBJ1-1; tentative D call: TRBD1 (5 bases). Germline V lookup: CDR1 LGHNT, CDR2 FRNRAP. The V and J ends lost 0 bases and 6 bases respectively, with 17 bases between them. There are 16 residues in the CDR3. The CDR3 loop reads CASGLVRGSTVSEAFF. The CDR3 nucleotides are TGTGCTAGTGGTTTGGTACGGGGCAGTACAGTCTCTGAAGCTTTCTTT.

The gene calls are TRBV18 and TRBJ2-3; 8 nucleotides agree with TRBD1. The V and J ends lost 3 bases and 4 bases, in that order; junction bases with no gene match: 6. CDR3 length: 15 residues. Per germline, CDR1 KGHSH and CDR2 LQKENI. CDR3: CASSPQTGVPDTQYF. DNA of the CDR3: TGTGCCAGCTCACCCCAGACAGGGGTGCCAGATACGCAGTATTTT.